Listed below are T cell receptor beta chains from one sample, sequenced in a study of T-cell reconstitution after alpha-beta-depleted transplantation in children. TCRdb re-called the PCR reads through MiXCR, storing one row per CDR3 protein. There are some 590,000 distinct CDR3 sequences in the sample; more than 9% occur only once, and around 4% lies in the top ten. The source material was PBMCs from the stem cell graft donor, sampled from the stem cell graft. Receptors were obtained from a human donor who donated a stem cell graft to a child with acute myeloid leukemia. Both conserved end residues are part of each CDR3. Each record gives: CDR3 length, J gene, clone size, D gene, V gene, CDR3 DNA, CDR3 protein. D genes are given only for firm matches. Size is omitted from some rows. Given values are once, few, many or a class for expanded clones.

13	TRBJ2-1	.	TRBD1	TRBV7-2	TGTGCCAGCAGCACGACAGGGGTCAATGAGCAGTTCTTC	CASSTTGVNEQFF
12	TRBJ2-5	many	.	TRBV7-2	TGTGCCAGCAGCTTAGTTCCCCCCACCCAGTACTTC	CASSLVPPTQYF
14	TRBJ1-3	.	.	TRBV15	TGTGCCACCAGGGCAGGGCTCTCTGGAAACACCATATATTTT	CATRAGLSGNTIYF
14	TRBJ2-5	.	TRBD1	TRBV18	TGTGCCAGCTCACCGATACAGGGGGCAAAGACCCAGTACTTC	CASSPIQGAKTQYF
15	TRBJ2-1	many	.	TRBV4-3	TGCGCCAGCAGCGTAGGAGTCTTGGTCGGGAATGAGCAGTTCTTC	CASSVGVLVGNEQFF
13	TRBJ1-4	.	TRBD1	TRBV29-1	TGCAGCGTCGGACAGGGGATTAATGAAAAACTGTTTTTT	CSVGQGINEKLFF
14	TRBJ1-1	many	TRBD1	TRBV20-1	TGCAGTGCAAGACCCGACAGGGTGAACACTGAAGCTTTCTTT	CSARPDRVNTEAFF
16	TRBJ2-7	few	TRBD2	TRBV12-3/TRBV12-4	TGTGCCAGCAGTTTACTGGCGGGGGGCATCTCCTACGAGCAGTACTTC	CASSLLAGGISYEQYF
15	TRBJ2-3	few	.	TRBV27	TGTGCCAGCACTAAACAATGGCTCGGGACAGATACGCAGTATTTT	CASTKQWLGTDTQYF
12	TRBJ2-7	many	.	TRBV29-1	TGCAGCGTTGAAACAAATGAGTACGAGCAGTACTTC	CSVETNEYEQYF
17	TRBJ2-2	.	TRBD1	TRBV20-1	TGCAGTGCTAGACCGGGACAGGGGGCAGAGAACACCGGGGAGCTGTTTTTT	CSARPGQGAENTGELFF
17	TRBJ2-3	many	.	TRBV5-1	TGCGCCAGTACAGGTGGGATCGATTCTCGCTGGGCTGATACGCAGTATTTT	CASTGGIDSRWADTQYF
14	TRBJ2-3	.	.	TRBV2	TGTGCCACCCCCCAGGAGAGGGTTTCAGATACGCAGTATTTT	CATPQERVSDTQYF
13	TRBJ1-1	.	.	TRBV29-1	TGCAGCGCAGCAGACGGTCTGAGCACTGAAGCTTTCTTT	CSAADGLSTEAFF
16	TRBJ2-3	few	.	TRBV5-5	TGTGCCAGCAGCTTGGGCAGGGGGGGTTTGACAGATACGCAGTATTTT	CASSLGRGGLTDTQYF
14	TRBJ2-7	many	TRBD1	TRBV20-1	TGCAGTGCTTCCCGGGACAGGGGTTCGTACGAGCAGTACTTC	CSASRDRGSYEQYF
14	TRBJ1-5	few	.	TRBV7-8	TGTGCCAGCAGCTTAGAAAAGGGGAGTCAGCCCCAGCATTTT	CASSLEKGSQPQHF
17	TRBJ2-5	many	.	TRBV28	TGTGCCAGCAGCCCCTCGAGGCCGGGGTTTTCAGGAGAGACCCAGTACTTC	CASSPSRPGFSGETQYF
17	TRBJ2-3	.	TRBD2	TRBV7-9	TGTGCCAGCGACGGTCTGACTAGCGGGAGTTTAACAGATACGCAGTATTTT	CASDGLTSGSLTDTQYF
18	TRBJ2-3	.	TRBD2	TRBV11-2	TGTGCCAGCAGCATCTCCGGGACTAGCGGGAGGGCCACAGATACGCAGTATTTT	CASSISGTSGRATDTQYF
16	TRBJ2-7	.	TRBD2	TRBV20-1	TGCAGTGCTAGCATTAGGGCTAGCGGGCCGGGCTACGAGCAGTACTTC	CSASIRASGPGYEQYF
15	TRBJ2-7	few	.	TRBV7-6	TGTGCCAGCAGTCGAAAAGCAGCGGAAGCATACGAGCAGTACTTC	CASSRKAAEAYEQYF
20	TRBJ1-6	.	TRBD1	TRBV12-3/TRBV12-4	TGTGCCAGCAGTCCTGGGACAGGATCCTTTTCCCGCTCCTATAATTCACCCCTCCACTTT	CASSPGTGSFSRSYNSPLHF
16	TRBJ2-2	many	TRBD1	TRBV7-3	TGTGCCAGCAGCAAAACAGGGGCCCCGGCCACCGGGGAGCTGTTTTTT	CASSKTGAPATGELFF
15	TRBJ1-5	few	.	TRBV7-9	TGTGCCAGCAGCTCGGACCCACAGGGTGGTCAGCCCCAGCATTTT	CASSSDPQGGQPQHF
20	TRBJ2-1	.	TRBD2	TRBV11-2	TGTGCCAGCAGCTTAATAGATGCGGGAGGGGGGGGGTCTCGATACAATGAGCAGTTCTTC	CASSLIDAGGGGSRYNEQFF
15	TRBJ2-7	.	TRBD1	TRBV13	TGTGCCAGCAGCCGTCCGGGACAGGGGGCAAACGAGCAGTACTTC	CASSRPGQGANEQYF
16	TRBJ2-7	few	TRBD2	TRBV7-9	TGTGCCAGCAGCTTAGCGGAAGCTAGCGGGAGAGGCGAGCAGTACTTC	CASSLAEASGRGEQYF
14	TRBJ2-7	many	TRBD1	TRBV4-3	TGCGCCAGCAGCCAGGACAGGGAGGCCTACGAGCAGTACTTC	CASSQDREAYEQYF
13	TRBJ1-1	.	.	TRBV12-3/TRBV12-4	TGTGCCAGCAGACCAAGGGTAGGCACTGAAGCTTTCTTT	CASRPRVGTEAFF
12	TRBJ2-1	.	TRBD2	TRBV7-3	TGTGCCAGCAGTACTAGCGGGACCGAGCAGTTCTTC	CASSTSGTEQFF
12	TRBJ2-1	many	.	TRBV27	TGTGCCAGCACCTCCTGGTCCGGAGAGCAGTTCTTC	CASTSWSGEQFF
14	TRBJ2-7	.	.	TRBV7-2	TGTGCCAGCAGCTTATCGTGGTCCGGTTACGAGCAGTACTTC	CASSLSWSGYEQYF
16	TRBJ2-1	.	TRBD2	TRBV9	TGTGCCAGCAGCGGTGGCGGGAGCTTCCGGATTGATGAGCAGTTCTTC	CASSGGGSFRIDEQFF
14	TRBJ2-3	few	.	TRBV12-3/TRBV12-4	TGTGCCAGCGACGCTCGGGGCCGGGTAGATACGCAGTATTTT	CASDARGRVDTQYF
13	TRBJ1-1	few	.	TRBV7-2	TGTGCCAGCAGCCACCCCTCGAACACTGAAGCTTTCTTT	CASSHPSNTEAFF
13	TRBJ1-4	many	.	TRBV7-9	TGTGCCAGCAGCCTGCGGACGGTTGAAAAACTGTTTTTT	CASSLRTVEKLFF
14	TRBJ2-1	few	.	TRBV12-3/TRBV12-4	TGTGCCAGCAGTTTAGTTGGTGGAGGAGGCGAGCAGTTCTTC	CASSLVGGGGEQFF
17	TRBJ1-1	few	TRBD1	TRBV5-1	TGCGCCAGCAGCGCCGTCCCGGGACAGGGACTGGGCACTGAAGCTTTCTTT	CASSAVPGQGLGTEAFF
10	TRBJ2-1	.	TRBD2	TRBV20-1	TGCAGTGCTAGTTCGGGACTAGCCCTCTTC	CSASSGLALF
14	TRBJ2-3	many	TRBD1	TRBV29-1	TGCAGCGTTCCAACAGGGGGCAGTTCCGATACGCAGTATTTT	CSVPTGGSSDTQYF
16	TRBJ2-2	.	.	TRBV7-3	TGTGCCAGCAGCTTAACGGCGACTAAGGGTCCCGGGGAGCTGTTTTTT	CASSLTATKGPGELFF
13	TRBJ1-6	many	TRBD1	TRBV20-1	TGCAGTGCCACAAGGACAGGGCATTCACCCCTCCACTTT	CSATRTGHSPLHF
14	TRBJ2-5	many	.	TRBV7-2	TGTGCCAGCAGCCCAAGAACAGGGAGCGAGACCCAGTACTTC	CASSPRTGSETQYF
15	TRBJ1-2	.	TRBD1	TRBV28	TGTGCCAGCAGTTTACCGGGACAGGGGAACTATGGCTACACCTTC	CASSLPGQGNYGYTF
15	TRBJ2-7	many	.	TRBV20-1	TGCAGTGCTAGAGACCCATTAAAACTACCTTGGGAGCAGTACTTC	CSARDPLKLPWEQYF